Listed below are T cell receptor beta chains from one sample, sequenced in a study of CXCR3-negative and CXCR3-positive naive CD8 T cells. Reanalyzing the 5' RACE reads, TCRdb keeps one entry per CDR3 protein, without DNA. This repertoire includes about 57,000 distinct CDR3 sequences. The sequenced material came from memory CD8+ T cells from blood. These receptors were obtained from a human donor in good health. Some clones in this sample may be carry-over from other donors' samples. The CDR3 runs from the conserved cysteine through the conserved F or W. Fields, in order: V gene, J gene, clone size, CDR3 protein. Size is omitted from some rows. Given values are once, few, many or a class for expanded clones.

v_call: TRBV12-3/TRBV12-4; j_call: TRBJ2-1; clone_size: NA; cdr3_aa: CASWNQGTGYNEQFF
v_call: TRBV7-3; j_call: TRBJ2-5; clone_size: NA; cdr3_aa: CASSFGLAGVRETQYF
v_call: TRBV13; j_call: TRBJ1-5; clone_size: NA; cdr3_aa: CASSLGGVREQPQHF
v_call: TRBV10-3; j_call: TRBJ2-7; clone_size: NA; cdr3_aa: CAISESTEDYYEQYF
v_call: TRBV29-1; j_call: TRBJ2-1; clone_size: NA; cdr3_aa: CSVEAGTVSHTNEQFF
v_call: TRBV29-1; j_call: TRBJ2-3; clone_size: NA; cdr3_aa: CSVWTGSADTQYF
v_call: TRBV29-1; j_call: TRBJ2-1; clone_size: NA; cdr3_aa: CSVESGQIYNEQFF
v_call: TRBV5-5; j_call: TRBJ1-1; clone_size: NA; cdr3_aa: CASSFAAFQLNTEAFF
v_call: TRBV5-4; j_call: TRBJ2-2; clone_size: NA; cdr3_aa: CASRLGGATGELFF
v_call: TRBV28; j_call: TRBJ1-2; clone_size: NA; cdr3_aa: CASMRGSGRSGGYTF
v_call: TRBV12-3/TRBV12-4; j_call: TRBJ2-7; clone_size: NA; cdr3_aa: CASSMGTIEQYF
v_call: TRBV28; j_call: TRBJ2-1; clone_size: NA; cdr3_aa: CASSFSGRGAYNEQFF
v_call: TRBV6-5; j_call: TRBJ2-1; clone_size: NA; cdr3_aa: CASSYRDSYNEQFF
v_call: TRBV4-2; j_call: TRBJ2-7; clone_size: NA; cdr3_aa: CASSQDEGTGAYEQYF
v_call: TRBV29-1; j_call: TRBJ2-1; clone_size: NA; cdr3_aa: CSVERETSGAFGDEQFF
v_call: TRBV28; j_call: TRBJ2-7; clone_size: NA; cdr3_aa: CASRSEDRDRVNEQYF
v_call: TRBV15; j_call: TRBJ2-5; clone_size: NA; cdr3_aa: CATSRDVQVWETQYF
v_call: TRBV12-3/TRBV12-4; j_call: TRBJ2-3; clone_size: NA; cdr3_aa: CASSSTAGGATDTQYF
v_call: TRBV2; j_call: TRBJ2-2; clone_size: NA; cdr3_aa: CAIRQGDTGELFF
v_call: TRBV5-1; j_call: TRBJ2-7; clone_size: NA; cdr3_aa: CASSLGQGASYEQYF
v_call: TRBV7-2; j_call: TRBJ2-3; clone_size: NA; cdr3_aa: CASSPYLRSTDTQYF
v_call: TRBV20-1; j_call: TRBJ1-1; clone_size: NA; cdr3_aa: CSATLGNTEAFF
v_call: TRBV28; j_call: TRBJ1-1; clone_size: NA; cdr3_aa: CASSLGQTTEAFF
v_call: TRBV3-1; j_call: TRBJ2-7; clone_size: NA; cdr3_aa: CASSHGPGYEQYF
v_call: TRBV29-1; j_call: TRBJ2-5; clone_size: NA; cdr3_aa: CSVEDAGRLGETQYF
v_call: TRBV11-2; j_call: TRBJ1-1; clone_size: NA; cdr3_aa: CASQTLNTEAFF
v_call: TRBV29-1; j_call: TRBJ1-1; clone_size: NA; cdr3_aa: CSVSEEILAFF
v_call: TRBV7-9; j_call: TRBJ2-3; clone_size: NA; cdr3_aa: CASSRRTGGTDTQYF
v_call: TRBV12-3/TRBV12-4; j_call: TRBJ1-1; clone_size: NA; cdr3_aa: CASGPGATEAFF
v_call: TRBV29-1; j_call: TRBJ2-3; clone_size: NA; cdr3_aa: CSVEARTDVYSTDTQYF
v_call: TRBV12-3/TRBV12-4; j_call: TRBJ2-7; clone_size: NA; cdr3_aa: CASSLTPYEQYF
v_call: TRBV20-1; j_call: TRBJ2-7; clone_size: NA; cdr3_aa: CSASWTSGSSGLDEQYF
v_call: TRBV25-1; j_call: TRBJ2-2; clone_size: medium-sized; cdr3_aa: CASSEGDVGELFF
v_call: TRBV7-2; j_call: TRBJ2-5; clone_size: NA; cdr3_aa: CASSLKGRLADLETQYF
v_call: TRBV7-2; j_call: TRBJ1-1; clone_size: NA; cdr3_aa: CASSLGTGGAEAFF
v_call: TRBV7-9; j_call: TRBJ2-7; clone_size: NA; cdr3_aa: CASSYGPGQVSYEQYF
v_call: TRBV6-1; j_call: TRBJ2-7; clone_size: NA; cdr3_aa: CASTGQGLNEQYF
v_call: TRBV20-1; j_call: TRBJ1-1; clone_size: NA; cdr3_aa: CSADDRIHTEAFF
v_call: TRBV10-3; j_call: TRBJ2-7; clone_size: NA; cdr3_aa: CAISTSLWEQYF
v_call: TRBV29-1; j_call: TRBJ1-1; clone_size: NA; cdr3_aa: CSVEVGAFTEAFF
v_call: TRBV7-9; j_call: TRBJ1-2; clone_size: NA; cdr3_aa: CASSLGQLSNYGYTF
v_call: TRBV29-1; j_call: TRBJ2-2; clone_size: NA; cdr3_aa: CSVTEGTGELFF
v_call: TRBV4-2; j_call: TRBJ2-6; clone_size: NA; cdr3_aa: CASSDRNGANVLTF
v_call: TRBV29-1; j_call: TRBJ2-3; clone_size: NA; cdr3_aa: CSVVGGQISTDTQYF
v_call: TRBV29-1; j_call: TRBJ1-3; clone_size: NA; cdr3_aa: CSVPGAPGNTIYF
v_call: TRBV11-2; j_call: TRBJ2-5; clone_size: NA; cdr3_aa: CASSLWGLVNQETQYF
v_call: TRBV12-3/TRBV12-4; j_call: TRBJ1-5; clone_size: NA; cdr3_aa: CASSLSWAGGGIRQPQHF
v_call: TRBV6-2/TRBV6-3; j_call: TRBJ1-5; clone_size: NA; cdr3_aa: CASNIRQASNQPQHF
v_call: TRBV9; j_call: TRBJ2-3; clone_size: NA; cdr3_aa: CASSVGGYTDTQYF
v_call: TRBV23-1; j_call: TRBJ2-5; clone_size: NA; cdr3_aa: CASPPIRDRWQETQYF
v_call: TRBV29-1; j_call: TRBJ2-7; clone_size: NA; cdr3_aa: CSGVTGREQYF
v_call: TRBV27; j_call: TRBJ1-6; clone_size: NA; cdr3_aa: CASSVRGRSPLHF
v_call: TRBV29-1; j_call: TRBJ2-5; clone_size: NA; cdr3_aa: CSVEGLEETQYF
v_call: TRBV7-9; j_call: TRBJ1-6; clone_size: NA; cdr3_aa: CASSLGSGQTNSPLHF